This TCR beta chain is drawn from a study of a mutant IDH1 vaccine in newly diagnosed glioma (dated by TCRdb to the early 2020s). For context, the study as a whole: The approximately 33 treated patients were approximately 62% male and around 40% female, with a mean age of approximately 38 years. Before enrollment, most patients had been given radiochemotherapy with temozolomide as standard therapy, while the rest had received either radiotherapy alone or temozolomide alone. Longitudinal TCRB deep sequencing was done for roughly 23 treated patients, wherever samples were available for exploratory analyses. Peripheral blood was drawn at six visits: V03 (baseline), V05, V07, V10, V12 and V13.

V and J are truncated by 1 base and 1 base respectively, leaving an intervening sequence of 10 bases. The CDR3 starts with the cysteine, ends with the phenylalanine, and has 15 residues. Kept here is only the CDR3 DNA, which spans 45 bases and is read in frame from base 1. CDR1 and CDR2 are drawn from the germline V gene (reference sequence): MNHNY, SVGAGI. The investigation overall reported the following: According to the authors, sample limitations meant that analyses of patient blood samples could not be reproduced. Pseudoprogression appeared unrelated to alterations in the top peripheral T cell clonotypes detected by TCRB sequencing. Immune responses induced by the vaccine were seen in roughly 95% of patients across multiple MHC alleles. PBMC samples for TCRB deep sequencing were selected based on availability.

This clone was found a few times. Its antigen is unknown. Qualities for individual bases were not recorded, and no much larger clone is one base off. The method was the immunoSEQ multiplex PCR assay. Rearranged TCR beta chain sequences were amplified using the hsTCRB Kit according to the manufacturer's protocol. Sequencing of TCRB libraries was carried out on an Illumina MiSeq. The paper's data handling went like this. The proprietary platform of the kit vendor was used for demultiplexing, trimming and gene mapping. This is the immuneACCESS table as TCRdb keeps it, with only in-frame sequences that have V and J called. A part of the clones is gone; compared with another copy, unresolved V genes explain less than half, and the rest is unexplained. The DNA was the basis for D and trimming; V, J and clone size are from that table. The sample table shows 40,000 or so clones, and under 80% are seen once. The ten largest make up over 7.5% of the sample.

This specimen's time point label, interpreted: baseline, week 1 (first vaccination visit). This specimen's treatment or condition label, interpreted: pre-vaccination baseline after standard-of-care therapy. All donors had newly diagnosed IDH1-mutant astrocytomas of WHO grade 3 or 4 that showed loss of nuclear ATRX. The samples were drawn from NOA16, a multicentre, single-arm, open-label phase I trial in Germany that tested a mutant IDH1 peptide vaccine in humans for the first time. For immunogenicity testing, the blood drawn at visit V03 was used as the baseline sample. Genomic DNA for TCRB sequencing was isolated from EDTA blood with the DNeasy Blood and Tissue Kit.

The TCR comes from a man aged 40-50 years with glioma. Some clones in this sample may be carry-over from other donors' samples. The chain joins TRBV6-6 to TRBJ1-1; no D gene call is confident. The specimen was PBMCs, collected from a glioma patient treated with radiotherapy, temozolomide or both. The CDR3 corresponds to CASSYLAQKNTEAFF. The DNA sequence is TGTGCCAGCAGTTACTTGGCGCAGAAGAACACTGAAGCTTTCTTT.